The TCR beta chain described here comes from a study of shared clonotypes between healthy human individuals. The naive CD8 fraction comprised CD45RO-negative cells positively selected for CCR7 and excluded terminally differentiated effector memory CD45RA+ cells. Each PCR replicate from the sorted subsets contained 150 to 200 ng DNA, which is some 30,000 T cell genomes. Method: immunoSEQ multiplex PCR; TCRdb's copy keeps in-frame clones and lacks some. The sample has about 1,800,000 clones, approximately 94% seen once. Germline V CDR1 and CDR2: GTSNPN, SVGIG (reference sequence). The CDR3 covers 13 residues. V lost 2 bases to trimming and J lost 3 bases, with 11 bases between them.

The J gene is TRBJ2-7, the V gene TRBV30; D is perhaps TRBD1 (6 bases). This clonotype was sampled from a young man in good health. The sequenced sample was naive CD8+ T cells sorted from blood. CDR3 nucleotides: TGTGCCTGGAGTTTACAGGGCTTCTACGAGCAGTACTTC. This codes for CAWSLQGFYEQYF.